These 30 T cell receptor beta chains originate from one sample sequenced in a study of T cell changes during pregnancy in multiple sclerosis (dated by TCRdb to about 2019). Receptors were amplified or captured by the immunoSEQ multiplex PCR assay. TCRdb carries this immuneACCESS record with in-frame sequences only. Its versions omit some clonotypes, under half of them owing to an unresolved V gene in the studies checked, with the rest unexplained. The sample contains about 69,000 clones, roughly 90% of them found a single time. The ten largest make up around 0.3% of the sample. The starting material was CD4+ T cells from peripheral blood mononuclear cells, obtained in the third trimester of pregnancy. Receptors were obtained from a female donor in good health, enrolled as a control in a pregnancy study.

The chain carries TRBV19 and TRBJ1-3; TRBD1 matches 8 bases. This CDR3 has 15 residues. The V segment lost 4 bases and the J segment 3 bases; nucleotides outside the gene matches: 5. The germline V gene encodes CDR1 LNHDA and CDR2 SQIVND (reference sequence). The CDR3 DNA is TGTGCCAGTAGTACCCAGGGGGCTGGTGGAAACACCATATATTTT. It specifies CASSTQGAGGNTIYF.

The gene calls are TRBV25-1 and TRBJ2-1, with D perhaps matching TRBD1 (5 bases). This CDR3 is 16 amino acids long. Germline CDR1 MGHDK, CDR2 SYGVNS. Trimming removed 2 bases at V and 4 bases at J, with 15 bases between. The CDR3 here is CASSEVVGAEYNEQFF. The CDR3 nucleotides read TGTGCCAGCAGTGAAGTAGTAGGGGCAGAATACAATGAGCAGTTCTTC.

V and J are TRBV12-5 and TRBJ1-1, with D unclear. This CDR3 has 11 amino acids. CDR1 and CDR2 (germline): LGHNT, FRNRAP. Trimming cost V 3 bases and J 6 bases, with 5 bases left between them. The CDR3, as DNA: TGTGCTAGTGGTTTTATCGCTGAAGCTTTCTTT. The encoded protein is CASGFIAEAFF.

The chain recombines TRBV7-2 with TRBJ1-5; a possible D gene is TRBD1 (6 bases). V lost 5 bases and J 7 bases, leaving 18 bases between the germline ends. CDR3 size: 15 residues. Germline CDR1 is SGHTA and CDR2 is FQGNSA. This CDR3 is CASSPGVGEGQPQHF. Here the CDR3 DNA reads TGTGCCAGCAGCCCAGGGGTGGGGGAAGGACAGCCCCAGCATTTT.

The DNA for the CDR3 is TGTGCCAGTAGTCAGACTAGCTCTGTTGAGCAGTTCTTC. Its protein product is CASSQTSSVEQFF. The V gene is TRBV19, the J gene TRBJ2-1, with 7 bases fitting TRBD2. This CDR3 is 13 amino acids long. V trimming: 5 bases; J trimming: 9 bases; junction bases outside the gene matches: 7. Germline CDR1 LNHDA, CDR2 SQIVND (reference sequence).

V is TRBV28 and J is TRBJ2-2; TRBD2 matches at 7 bases. The CDR3 runs to 13 residues. Germline CDR1 is MDHEN and CDR2 is SYDVKM. The junction had 5 bases not matched to a gene; V was cut back by 8 bases and J by 5 bases. The DNA of the CDR3 is TGTGCCAGCGGGGGGGGTGGTACCGGGGAGCTGTTTTTT. It codes for CASGGGGTGELFF.

In this sample, this clone turned up once. This chain links TRBV4-3 with TRBJ2-1, with D possibly matching TRBD2 (6 bases). The CDR3 loop spans 15 amino acids. The V and J ends lost 0 bases and 8 bases respectively, with 14 bases between them. Germline V gene lookup returns CDR1 LGHNA and CDR2 YSLEER. CDR3 sequence reads: CASSQDREASDEQFF. DNA for the CDR3: TGCGCCAGCAGCCAAGACAGGGAGGCATCGGATGAGCAGTTCTTC.

The chain links TRBV4-1 to TRBJ2-7; TRBD1 agrees at 7 bases. In germline, CDR1 is MGHRA, CDR2 YSYEKL. The CDR3 spans 14 residues. V lost 5 bases, J lost 5 bases, and 9 bases stayed unmatched. The CDR3 here is CASSKAPDRDEQYF. The CDR3 nucleotides read TGCGCCAGCAGCAAAGCCCCCGACAGGGACGAGCAGTACTTC.

The chain employs TRBV18 and TRBJ2-7; 13 positions match TRBD2. Germline CDR1 KGHSH, CDR2 LQKENI. The V segment lost 1 base and the J segment 6 bases; nucleotides outside the gene matches: 6. This CDR3 region has 16 residues. CDR3 nucleotide sequence: TGTGCCAGCTCACCACTTACTAGCGGGGGGGAAGGCGAGCAGTACTTC. Translation gives CASSPLTSGGEGEQYF.

The V and J genes are TRBV4-3 and TRBJ1-2, with 10 bases matching TRBD1. The CDR3 consists of 15 residues. J lost 9 bases, V lost 0 bases, and 7 bases had no gene match. Germline V lookup: CDR1 LGHNA, CDR2 YSLEER. CDR3 region: CASSQDRDRGRSYTF. The CDR3 DNA is TGCGCCAGCAGCCAAGACCGGGACAGGGGAAGAAGCTACACCTTC.

The chain recombines TRBV18 with TRBJ2-3; TRBD2 matches 8 bases. Germline lookup yields CDR1 KGHSH and CDR2 LQKENI. V shed 1 base, J shed 1 base, and the junction held 1 base outside the gene matches. CDR3 size: 15 residues. The CDR3 reads CASSPRRGGTDTQYF. The CDR3 bases are TGTGCCAGCTCACCACGGCGGGGGGGCACAGATACGCAGTATTTT.

V is TRBV5-1 and J is TRBJ1-1; weak D call: TRBD1 (5 bases). V was cut by 3 bases and J by 2 bases, with 14 bases left in between. The CDR3 is made up of 15 amino acids. Germline lookup yields CDR1 SGHRS and CDR2 YFSETQ. The DNA for the CDR3 is TGCGCCAGCAGCTGGCAACCTGACAGAAACACTGAAGCTTTCTTT. This codes for CASSWQPDRNTEAFF.

J is TRBJ1-1 and V is TRBV10-3; tentative D call: TRBD1 (6 bases). With 6 bases removed from V and 1 base from J, the gap between germline ends came to 9 bases. CDR1 is ENHRY and CDR2 is SYGVKD in the germline V gene. CDR3 length equals 13 residues. The CDR3 spells CAIRGTSNTEAFF. CDR3 in DNA: TGTGCCATCAGGGGGACATCGAACACTGAAGCTTTCTTT.

This clone was observed a single time. The chain employs TRBV4-2 and TRBJ1-3; D is undetermined. V shed 0 bases and J shed 0 bases, with 9 bases lying between them. CDR3 length: 16 amino acids. CDR1 LGHNA and CDR2 YNFKEQ come from the germline V gene. The CDR3 here is CASSQDRRTSGNTIYF. CDR3 coding DNA: TGTGCCAGCAGCCAAGATCGGAGGACCTCTGGAAACACCATATATTTT.

This clone has only one observation. The gene calls are TRBV10-2 and TRBJ2-7, with D tentatively TRBD1 (5 bases). The V gene lost 4 bases and the J gene lost 2 bases, with 9 bases spanning the gap. Germline CDR1 reads WSHSY; CDR2 reads SAAADI. The CDR3 is 13 residues long. The chain's CDR3 is CASSVGATYEQYF. CDR3 DNA sequence: TGCGCCAGCAGTGTTGGGGCCACCTACGAGCAGTACTTC.

The chain has TRBV30 and TRBJ1-6; 9 nucleotides align to TRBD1. The CDR3 totals 14 residues. V gave up 1 base and J gave up 9 bases; unmatched junction bases: 4. Germline V CDR1 and CDR2: GTSNPN, SVGIG (reference sequence). The chain's CDR3 is CAWSAGQGSSPLHF. The CDR3, as DNA: TGTGCCTGGAGTGCGGGACAGGGAAGTTCACCCCTCCACTTT.

This clone was seen just once. The J gene is TRBJ1-1, the V gene TRBV5-1; D gene ambiguous. The V and J ends lost 1 base and 1 base respectively, with 5 bases between them. Germline V gives CDR1 SGHRS, CDR2 YFSETQ. This CDR3 spans 13 amino acids. The CDR3: CASSLNRNTEAFF. The CDR3 DNA follows: TGCGCCAGCAGCTTGAACAGGAACACTGAAGCTTTCTTT. Variable domain in full (rest from reference TRBV5-1 and TRBJ1-1): KAGVTQTPRYLIKTRGQQVTLSCSPISGHRSVSWYQQTPGQGLQFLFEYFSETQRNKGNFPGRFSGRQFSNSRSEMNVSTLELGDSALYLCASSLNRNTEAFFGQGTRLTVV.

The chain has TRBV19 and TRBJ1-2, with 9 bases fitting TRBD1. The germline V gene has CDR1 LNHDA and CDR2 SQIVND (reference sequence). The CDR3 contains 15 residues. The V segment lost 6 bases and the J segment 2 bases; nucleotides outside the gene matches: 7. In nucleotides, the CDR3 is TGTGCCAGTAGACGGACAGGGGTGGACAACTATGGCTACACCTTC. It translates to CASRRTGVDNYGYTF. The complete variable domain, with remaining parts taken from reference TRBV19 and TRBJ1-2, reads DGGITQSPKYLFRKEGQNVTLSCEQNLNHDAMYWYRQDPGQGLRLIYYSQIVNDFQKGDIAEGYSVSREKKESFPLTVTSAQKNPTAFYLCASRRTGVDNYGYTFGSGTRLTVV.

The rearrangement links TRBV5-1 to TRBJ2-7, with TRBD1 matching 7 bases. The CDR3 consists of 15 residues. V shed 6 bases, J shed 1 base, and the junction held 10 bases outside the gene matches. Germline CDR1 reads SGHRS; CDR2 reads YFSETQ. The CDR3 region has the DNA TGCGCCAGCACCATCGGGACAGCCGGATCCTACGAGCAGTACTTC. This encodes CASTIGTAGSYEQYF.

The gene calls are TRBV5-6 and TRBJ1-1; weak D call: TRBD1 (6 bases). V was clipped by 0 bases and J by 5 bases, with 11 bases between them. CDR1 and CDR2 from the germline V gene are SGHDT and YYEEEE. The CDR3 is 14 amino acids. The CDR3 sequence: CASSLVVRGTEAFF. The CDR3 coding sequence is TGTGCCAGCAGCTTGGTGGTCAGGGGAACTGAAGCTTTCTTT. The full variable domain, completed using reference TRBV5-6 and TRBJ1-1, is DAGVTQSPTHLIKTRGQQVTLRCSPKSGHDTVSWYQQALGQGPQFIFQYYEEEERQRGNFPDRFSGHQFPNYSSELNVNALLLGDSALYLCASSLVVRGTEAFFGQGTRLTVV.

The V call is TRBV11-1, the J call TRBJ2-7; possible D gene TRBD1, 5 bases. This CDR3 spans 16 amino acids. Germline CDR1 and CDR2: SGHAT and FQDESV (reference sequence). The V and J ends lost 0 bases and 5 bases respectively, with 17 bases between them. The CDR3 DNA is TGTGCCAGCAGCTTAGCGGGGCAGGGTCGTGGCCACGAGCAGTACTTC. Translated, it gives CASSLAGQGRGHEQYF.

This chain uses TRBV4-3 with TRBJ1-1, with TRBD1 identical over 9 bases. Germline trimming cut 4 bases from V and 7 bases from J; bases unmatched to any gene: 7. Germline CDR1 is LGHNA and CDR2 is YSLEER. This CDR3 spans 14 amino acids. The CDR3 DNA reads as TGCGCCAGCAGCCCTACAGGGGGCTTAAGTGAAGCTTTCTTT. Its translation is CASSPTGGLSEAFF.

The table lists this clone with a count of one. The CDR3 loop is CASSPTGAGTGELFF. DNA for the CDR3: TGTGCCAGCTCACCTACAGGGGCCGGGACCGGGGAGCTGTTTTTT. The V and J genes are TRBV18 and TRBJ2-2; TRBD1 matches 7 bases. The CDR3 extends over 15 amino acids. The germline CDR1 and CDR2 sequences are KGHSH and LQKENI. J was trimmed by 5 bases and V by 3 bases; bases with no gene match: 6.

The chain couples TRBV6-5 to TRBJ1-4; 9 positions match TRBD1. The length of the CDR3 is 15 residues. Germline loops: CDR1 MNHEY, CDR2 SVGAGI. V lost 2 bases, J lost 3 bases, and 1 base stayed unmatched. The CDR3 DNA follows: TGTGCCAGCAGTTACGACAGGGGGGCTAATGAAAAACTGTTTTTT. Translation gives CASSYDRGANEKLFF.

The rearrangement links TRBV7-3 to TRBJ2-1, with D uncertain. Trimming cost V 1 base and J 5 bases, with 12 bases left between them. Germline V lookup: CDR1 SGHTA, CDR2 FQGTGA. The CDR3 has 15 amino acids. The CDR3: CASSLMAQSDNEQFF. The CDR3 coding sequence is TGTGCCAGCAGCTTAATGGCACAGTCAGACAATGAGCAGTTCTTC.

This rearrangement joins TRBV6-5 to TRBJ1-1; D unresolved. Germline V gene lookup returns CDR1 MNHEY and CDR2 SVGAGI. V lost 2 bases to trimming and J lost 2 bases, with 15 bases between them. This CDR3 region has 16 residues. In DNA, the CDR3 is TGTGCCAGCAGTTACGAAACAAGGACTCGCAACACTGAAGCTTTCTTT. Its protein product is CASSYETRTRNTEAFF.

This chain connects TRBV7-3 to TRBJ2-7; 7 nucleotides align to TRBD1. The CDR3 has 15 amino acids. Per germline, CDR1 SGHTA and CDR2 FQGTGA. With 0 bases clipped from V and 1 base from J, the junction kept 3 bases outside the gene matches. CDR3 in DNA: TGTGCCAGCAGCTTAACAGGGGGCCGATCCTACGAGCAGTACTTC. Translating it yields CASSLTGGRSYEQYF.

The chain is built from TRBV10-3 and TRBJ1-4; D perhaps matches TRBD1 (6 bases). This CDR3 has 15 residues. From germline, CDR1 is ENHRY and CDR2 SYGVKD. V was cut by 3 bases and J by 4 bases, with 12 bases left in between. In nucleotides, the CDR3 is TGTGCCATCAGTGATCCAGGGGCTCATAATGAAAAACTGTTTTTT. Translated: CAISDPGAHNEKLFF.

This chain links TRBV27 with TRBJ2-7, with D unclear. There are 14 residues in the CDR3. From germline, CDR1 is MNHEY and CDR2 SMNVEV (reference sequence). Deletions cut 5 bases from V and 4 bases from J, with 15 bases between. The CDR3 region has the DNA TGTGCCAGCAGTAAAGTTCCTTTAACTTACGAGCAGTACTTC. It is translated as CASSKVPLTYEQYF.

The chain combines TRBV7-8 with TRBJ2-3; 8 bases are a match to TRBD2. This CDR3 is 14 amino acids long. CDR1 SGHVS and CDR2 FQNEAQ come from the germline V gene. Germline trimming cut 0 bases from V and 6 bases from J; bases unmatched to any gene: 2. CDR3 in amino acids: CASSLATSVDTQYF. CDR3 in DNA: TGTGCCAGCAGCTTAGCGACTAGCGTCGATACGCAGTATTTT.